This TCR beta chain was observed in a study of blood T cells in healthy people across ages. Study-level results: Across the age range, TCR beta diversity per million T cells fell in a roughly linear way. Diversity figures derived from one million T cells were judged to underestimate the true value.

The second PCR ran about 6 to 12 cycles with a sample-barcoded 5' primer and J-beta primers. Each cDNA molecule, via a template-switch adaptor with 12 random nucleotides, was tagged. One entry per CDR3 protein, called by TCRdb with MiXCR from the 5' RACE reads. Of around 1,900,000 distinct CDR3 sequences listed, around 40% are singletons. Every donor gave ten milliliters of peripheral blood. This clonotype was seen more than once but under ten times. Its specificity is unknown. Between the trimmed V and J ends, which lost 6 bases and 0 bases, there was a span of 11 bases. Germline CDR1 SEHNR, CDR2 FQNEAQ (reference sequence). The CDR3 spans 15 residues.

The sample comprised blood. This sequence joins TRBV7-9 and TRBJ1-4, with D possibly matching TRBD1 (5 bases). This TCR was sampled from a human donor in good health. The CDR3 coding sequence is TGTGCCAGCAGATATGACAGAGCAACTAATGAAAAACTGTTTTTT. It encodes CASRYDRATNEKLFF.